Listed below are T cell receptor beta chains from one sample, sequenced in a study of T cells in Graves' hyperthyroidism and ophthalmopathy. Each CDR3 protein is one row after TCRdb ran MiXCR on the multiplex PCR reads. Of around 400,000 distinct CDR3 sequences detected, nearly 15% appear once; the ten largest clones hold roughly a fifth. Sequencing was carried out using blood. Receptors originate from a woman aged 55-75 years with Graves' ophthalmopathy. Each CDR3 is given with its conserved first and last residue. The D gene is left open where the match is weak. Clone size is stated in some rows and not others, as once, few, many or a class when expanded.

TRBJ2-5,TRBV20-1,many,-,CSAREIRGQVGGETQYF,TGCAGTGCTAGAGAAATTCGCGGTCAGGTGGGCGGAGAGACCCAGTACTTC
TRBJ1-2,TRBV6-1,-,-,CASSDAGFGYTF,TGTGCCAGCAGTGACGCAGGGTTTGGCTACACCTTC
TRBJ2-4,TRBV29-1,many,-,CSVEGGRENIQYF,TGCAGCGTTGAGGGGGGCCGGGAAAACATTCAGTACTTC
TRBJ2-2,TRBV5-1,-,TRBD2,CASSLATSGNTGELFF,TGCGCCAGCAGCTTGGCGACTAGCGGGAACACCGGGGAGCTGTTTTTT
TRBJ1-3,TRBV9,-,-,CASSGSPGNTIYF,TGTGCCAGCAGCGGGAGCCCCGGAAACACCATATATTTT
TRBJ2-4,TRBV20-1,few,-,CSARDASVVAKNIQYF,TGCAGTGCTAGAGACGCGAGCGTAGTAGCCAAAAACATTCAGTACTTC
TRBJ2-1,TRBV20-1,many,TRBD1,CSGSGQGVYNEQFF,TGCAGTGGCTCCGGACAGGGGGTATACAATGAGCAGTTCTTC
TRBJ1-1,TRBV30,-,-,CAWIYGSSPEAFF,TGTGCCTGGATTTATGGATCGAGTCCTGAAGCTTTCTTT
TRBJ1-5,TRBV28,many,-,CASRLRGEGNQPQHF,TGTGCCAGCAGACTCCGGGGGGAGGGCAATCAGCCCCAGCATTTT
TRBJ2-3,TRBV5-4,few,TRBD2,CASSIGLAGGLSSTDTQYF,TGTGCCAGCAGCATAGGACTAGCGGGAGGCCTTTCGAGCACAGATACGCAGTATTTT
TRBJ2-1,TRBV9,few,-,CASSVSAARGYNEQFF,TGTGCCAGCAGCGTATCGGCGGCGCGGGGATACAATGAGCAGTTCTTC
TRBJ2-1,TRBV28,-,TRBD1,CASSLSGQGATEQFF,TGTGCCAGCAGTTTGTCGGGACAGGGGGCCACTGAGCAGTTCTTC
TRBJ2-1,TRBV5-1,few,-,CASSLDLGSYNEQFF,TGCGCCAGCAGCTTGGACCTAGGCTCCTACAATGAGCAGTTCTTC
TRBJ2-1,TRBV6-1,many,-,CASRGVGGRHSYNEQFF,TGTGCCAGCAGGGGGGTTGGCGGGCGACACTCCTACAATGAGCAGTTCTTC
TRBJ2-3,TRBV20-1,many,-,CSARDLAHTDTQYF,TGCAGTGCTAGAGATCTGGCGCACACAGATACGCAGTATTTT
TRBJ2-7,TRBV30,many,-,CAWSVPDSSYEQYF,TGTGCCTGGAGTGTCCCGGACAGCTCCTACGAGCAGTACTTC
TRBJ2-3,TRBV11-2,many,-,CASSLAQGPDTQYF,TGTGCCAGCAGCTTAGCACAGGGACCAGATACGCAGTATTTT
TRBJ1-4,TRBV2,-,-,CASSQQSNEKLFF,TGTGCCAGCAGCCAGCAGTCTAATGAAAAACTGTTTTTT
TRBJ2-7,TRBV7-2,many,-,CASSLASSYEQYF,TGTGCCAGCAGCCTCGCTAGCTCCTACGAGCAGTACTTC
TRBJ2-3,TRBV9,few,TRBD2,CASSAGTRGSDTQYF,TGTGCCAGCAGCGCGGGGACTAGAGGATCAGATACGCAGTATTTT
TRBJ2-1,TRBV5-1,-,TRBD2,CASSQLRGRALNEQFF,TGCGCCAGCAGCCAGCTCCGGGGGAGGGCCCTCAATGAGCAGTTCTTC
TRBJ1-5,TRBV28,many,-,CASSRLKIGSNQPQHF,TGTGCCAGCAGTCGCCTTAAGATTGGTAGCAATCAGCCCCAGCATTTT
TRBJ2-1,TRBV24-1,many,TRBD2,CATSDLSSGREQFF,TGTGCCACCAGTGACCTTTCTAGCGGGAGAGAGCAGTTCTTC
TRBJ2-5,TRBV3-1,many,TRBD2,CASLAGGAETQYF,TGTGCCAGCTTAGCGGGAGGCGCAGAGACCCAGTACTTC
TRBJ2-7,TRBV9,few,-,CASSGVDSSYEQYF,TGTGCCAGCAGCGGGGTAGACAGTTCCTACGAGCAGTACTTC
TRBJ2-5,TRBV14,few,TRBD2,CASSQELAGVKYF,TGTGCCAGCAGCCAAGAACTAGCGGGGGTGAAGTACTTC
TRBJ1-2,TRBV18,many,-,CASSPGGSYTF,TGTGCCAGCTCACCTGGGGGGAGCTACACCTTC
TRBJ1-2,TRBV6-6,few,-,CASSYSGGAGGYTF,TGTGCCAGCAGTTACTCTGGGGGCGCGGGAGGCTACACCTTC
TRBJ2-6,TRBV29-1,many,-,CSVEGTSSGANVLTF,TGCAGCGTTGAAGGGACAAGCTCTGGGGCCAACGTCCTGACTTTC
TRBJ2-5,TRBV27,-,TRBD2,CASNLHGGETQYF,TGTGCCAGCAATCTTCACGGGGGGGAGACCCAGTACTTC
TRBJ2-1,TRBV19,many,TRBD1,CASTSTGTGNNEQFF,TGTGCCAGTACCTCAACCGGGACAGGGAACAATGAGCAGTTCTTC
TRBJ2-3,TRBV2,many,TRBD2,CASSEEPPGLAPGDTQYF,TGTGCCAGCAGTGAGGAGCCGCCGGGACTAGCGCCTGGTGATACGCAGTATTTT
TRBJ2-1,TRBV28,-,-,CASSLDLGAPGMDEQFF,TGTGCCAGCAGCCTCGACCTTGGAGCGCCGGGAATGGATGAGCAGTTCTTC
TRBJ2-3,TRBV12-3/TRBV12-4,many,-,CASSHTRLREDTDTQYF,TGTGCCAGCAGCCATACACGACTTAGGGAGGACACAGATACGCAGTATTTT
TRBJ1-1,TRBV29-1,many,-,CSFKDGTTEAFF,TGCAGCTTCAAGGACGGGACAACTGAAGCTTTCTTT
TRBJ2-3,TRBV5-4,-,-,CASTLLDGTDTQYF,TGTGCCAGCACACTGCTAGATGGCACAGATACGCAGTATTTT
TRBJ1-2,TRBV28,many,-,CASSAGWGRDGYTF,TGTGCCAGCAGTGCTGGATGGGGGCGCGATGGCTACACCTTC
TRBJ1-2,TRBV27,many,-,CASSLTGDNYGYTF,TGTGCCAGCAGTTTAACCGGGGATAACTATGGCTACACCTTC
TRBJ2-1,TRBV7-8,many,-,CASSPNRVSYNEQFF,TGTGCCAGCAGCCCGAACAGGGTCTCCTACAATGAGCAGTTCTTC
TRBJ2-3,TRBV20-1,many,TRBD2,CSAEAGTSGSSTDTQYF,TGCAGTGCCGAAGCCGGGACTAGCGGATCTAGCACAGATACGCAGTATTTT
TRBJ1-2,TRBV2,many,-,CASSTGRGYTF,TGTGCCAGCAGTACAGGGCGCGGCTACACCTTC
TRBJ2-1,TRBV6-2/TRBV6-3,-,TRBD2,CASSYSGLAGENEQFF,TGTGCCAGCAGTTACTCGGGACTAGCGGGAGAAAATGAGCAGTTCTTC
TRBJ2-1,TRBV24-1,few,TRBD2,CATIPSQGGRLHNEQFF,TGTGCCACCATCCCTTCGCAGGGCGGGAGGTTACACAATGAGCAGTTCTTC
TRBJ1-2,TRBV28,many,TRBD1,CASSSPGTGFYGYTF,TGTGCCAGCAGTAGTCCCGGGACAGGGTTCTATGGCTACACCTTC
TRBJ2-5,TRBV20-1,many,-,CSVNWGHLVTQYF,TGCAGTGTTAATTGGGGACATTTAGTAACCCAGTACTTC
TRBJ2-1,TRBV9,many,-,CASSVSVSSYNEQFF,TGTGCCAGCAGCGTTAGCGTTAGCTCCTACAATGAGCAGTTCTTC